Below are 5 T cell receptor beta chains sequenced from a single sample in a study of identical twins. TCRdb fed the 5' RACE reads into MiXCR, producing one record per CDR3 protein. The top ten hold about 1.5% of the sample, which has 750,000 to 950,000 distinct CDR3 sequences, roughly an eighth seen once. The data were also submitted as part of a second study, on yellow fever vaccine responses in identical twins.

Sequenced material: PBMCs. All receptors come from a woman aged 18-30 years in good health.

The chain uses TRBV19 and TRBJ2-1; D is possibly TRBD1 (6 bases). Per germline, CDR1 LNHDA and CDR2 SQIVND (reference sequence). The CDR3 covers 16 residues. The V end lost 2 bases, the J end lost 4 bases, and 15 bases lay between the germline ends. The CDR3 loop reads CASSIRLWDIYNEQFF. The CDR3 bases are TGTGCCAGTAGTATAAGGCTTTGGGACATATACAATGAGCAGTTCTTC.

This clonotype has a count of ten or more. V usage is TRBV5-1 and J usage is TRBJ2-1; D is perhaps TRBD1 or TRBD2 (6 bases each). The length of the CDR3 is 16 residues. Trimming removed 2 bases from V and 0 bases from J, with 12 bases in between. CDR1 and CDR2 from the germline V gene are SGHRS and YFSETQ. The CDR3 spells CASSLGGLSSYNEQFF. In DNA form, the CDR3 reads TGCGCCAGCAGCTTAGGGGGGCTGAGCTCCTACAATGAGCAGTTCTTC.

The J gene is TRBJ2-5, the V gene TRBV12-3 or TRBV12-4, with D perhaps being TRBD1 or TRBD2 (5 bases each). The CDR3 sequence is 15 residues long. V was pared by 3 bases and J by 4 bases, with 15 bases between. The CDR3 bases are TGTGCCAGCAGTTTGGGGCTAGCTCTCGGAGAGACCCAGTACTTC. It encodes CASSLGLALGETQYF.

The chain carries TRBV28 and TRBJ2-2; D not certain. V was trimmed by 3 bases and J by 5 bases, leaving 19 bases between them. The germline V gene encodes CDR1 MDHEN and CDR2 SYDVKM. This CDR3 contains 17 residues. DNA for the CDR3: TGTGCCAGCAGTTTCCCCACAAACCATTTAAGGACCGGGGAGCTGTTTTTT. It encodes CASSFPTNHLRTGELFF.

This clonotype turned up a few times. The rearrangement links TRBV12-3 or TRBV12-4 to TRBJ2-7, with D perhaps TRBD2 (5 bases). V gave up 6 bases and J gave up 4 bases, with 19 bases separating them. The CDR3 contains 15 residues. In DNA form, the CDR3 reads TGTGCCAGCAGCCCCCGGGTAGGGAGTGGGTACGAGCAGTACTTC. It translates to CASSPRVGSGYEQYF.